Below, one T cell receptor (beta chain) is given with its context. The read ends 3 residues early relative to the CDR3; the germline J gene fills the gap. Measured with immunoSEQ multiplex PCR; TCRdb has only the in-frame clones, and not every one. Across 21,000 or so clones, the top ten clones capture less than 3.5% of the sample. The source of the sample is a study of T cells in women clearing cervical HPV infection. The CDR3 runs 11 residues. Germline lookup yields CDR1 KGHSH and CDR2 LQKENI. Each participant carried one incident cervical HPV16 infection only. The clonotype was recovered from a woman aged 18 to 75 with a cervical HPV16 infection that either progressed to CIN3+ or cleared (not recorded which). V and J are TRBV18 and TRBJ1-2; D unclear. Input material: blood buffy coat. The part of the CDR3 DNA that was read is TGTGCCAGCTCTGTTGGCAATGAC. This sequence encodes CASSVGND. The whole CDR3 protein is CASSVGNDYTF.